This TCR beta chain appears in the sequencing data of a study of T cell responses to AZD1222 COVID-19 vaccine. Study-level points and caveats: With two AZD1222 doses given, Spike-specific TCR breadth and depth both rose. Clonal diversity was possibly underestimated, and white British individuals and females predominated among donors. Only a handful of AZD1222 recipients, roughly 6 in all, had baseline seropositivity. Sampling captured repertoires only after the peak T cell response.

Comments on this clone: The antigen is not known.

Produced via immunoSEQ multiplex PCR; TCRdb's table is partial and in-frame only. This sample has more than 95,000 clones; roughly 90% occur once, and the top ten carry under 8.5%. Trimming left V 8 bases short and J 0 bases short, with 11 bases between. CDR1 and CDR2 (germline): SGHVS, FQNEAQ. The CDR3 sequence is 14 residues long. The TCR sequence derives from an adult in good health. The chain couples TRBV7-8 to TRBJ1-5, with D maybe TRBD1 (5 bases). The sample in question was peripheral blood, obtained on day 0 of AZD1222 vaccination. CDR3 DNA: TGTGCCAGCGTGGGGGGTAATAGCAATCAGCCCCAGCATTTT. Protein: CASVGGNSNQPQHF.